This TCR beta chain emerged from a study of blood T cell repertoires in COVID-19. In the study overall: Acute and convalescent COVID-19 samples came from the United States, Italy and Spain.

J was trimmed by 2 bases and V by 6 bases; bases with no gene match: 6. The germline V gene encodes CDR1 MNHNY and CDR2 SVGAGI (reference sequence). The CDR3 is 14 residues long. The table came from immunoSEQ multiplex PCR; TCRdb's copy has only in-frame clones and leaves some out. The table lists around 50,000 clones, roughly 88% of them singletons. The V call is TRBV6-6, the J call TRBJ1-1, with 7 positions matching TRBD1. Sequencing was performed on peripheral blood. The TCR comes from a human donor in a cohort sampled during active COVID-19. CDR3 sequence (DNA): TGTGCCAGCAGCCCCACAGGGGTTAACACTGAAGCTTTCTTT. Protein sequence: CASSPTGVNTEAFF.